This note documents a single T cell receptor beta chain sequence. The data stem from a study of human T cells and chemical hapten exposure. TCRdb re-analysed the RACE reads in MiXCR, keeping a single row per CDR3 protein. The table lists 150,000 to 200,000 distinct CDR3 sequences, approximately 15% of them singletons. CDR1 and CDR2 (germline): LGHDT, YNNKEL (reference sequence). CDR3 length: 16 residues. The V gene end was trimmed by 0 bases and the J gene end by 8 bases; junction bases not matched to a gene: 8. Time point given: patch test 1, 2 weeks after DPC sensitization. Treatment in this sample: therapeutic diphenylcyclopropenone sensitization with weekly scalp DPC.

The receptor was isolated from a woman under 40 with alopecia areata. Some clones in this sample may be carry-over from other donors' samples. This chain links TRBV3-1 with TRBJ1-4, with 8 nucleotides matching TRBD1. The specimen was whole blood, collected in connection with sensitization to the hapten diphenylcyclopropenone (DPC). For the CDR3, the DNA is TGTGCCAGCAGCCAAGATCCCCCGACAGGGGTCGAAAAACTGTTTTTT. It codes for CASSQDPPTGVEKLFF.